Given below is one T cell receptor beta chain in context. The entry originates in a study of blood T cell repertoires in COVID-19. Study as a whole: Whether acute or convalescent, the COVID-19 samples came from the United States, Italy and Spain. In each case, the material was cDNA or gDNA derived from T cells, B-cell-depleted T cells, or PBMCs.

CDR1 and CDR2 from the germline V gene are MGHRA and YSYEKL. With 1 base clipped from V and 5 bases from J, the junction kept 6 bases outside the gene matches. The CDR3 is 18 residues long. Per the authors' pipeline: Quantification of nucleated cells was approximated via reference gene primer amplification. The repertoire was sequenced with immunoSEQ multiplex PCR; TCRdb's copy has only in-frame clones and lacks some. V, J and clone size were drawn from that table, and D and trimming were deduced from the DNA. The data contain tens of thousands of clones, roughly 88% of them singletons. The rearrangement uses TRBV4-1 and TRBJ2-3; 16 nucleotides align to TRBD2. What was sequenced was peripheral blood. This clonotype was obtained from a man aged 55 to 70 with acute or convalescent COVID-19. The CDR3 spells CASSQGGLAGGKGDTQYF. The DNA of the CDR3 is TGCGCCAGCAGCCAAGGGGGACTAGCGGGAGGGAAGGGAGATACGCAGTATTTT.